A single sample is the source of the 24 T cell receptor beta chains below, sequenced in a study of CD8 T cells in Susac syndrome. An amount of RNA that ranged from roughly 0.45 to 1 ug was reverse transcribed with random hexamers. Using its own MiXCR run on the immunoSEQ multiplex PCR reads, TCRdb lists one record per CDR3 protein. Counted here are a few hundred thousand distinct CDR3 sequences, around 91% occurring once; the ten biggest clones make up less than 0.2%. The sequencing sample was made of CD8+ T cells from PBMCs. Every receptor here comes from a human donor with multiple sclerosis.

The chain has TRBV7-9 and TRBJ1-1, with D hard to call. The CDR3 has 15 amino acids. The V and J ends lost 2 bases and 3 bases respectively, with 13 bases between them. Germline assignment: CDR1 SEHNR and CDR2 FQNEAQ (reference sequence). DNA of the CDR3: TGTGCCAGCAGCTTACCGGGTATGCGGGACACTGAAGCTTTCTTT. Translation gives CASSLPGMRDTEAFF.

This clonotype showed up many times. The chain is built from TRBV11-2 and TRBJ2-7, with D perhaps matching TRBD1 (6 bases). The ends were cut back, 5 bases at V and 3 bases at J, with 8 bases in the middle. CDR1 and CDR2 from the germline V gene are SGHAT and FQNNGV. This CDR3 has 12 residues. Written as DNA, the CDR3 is TGTGCCAGCAGCCTGGACAGCTACGAGCAGTACTTC. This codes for CASSLDSYEQYF.

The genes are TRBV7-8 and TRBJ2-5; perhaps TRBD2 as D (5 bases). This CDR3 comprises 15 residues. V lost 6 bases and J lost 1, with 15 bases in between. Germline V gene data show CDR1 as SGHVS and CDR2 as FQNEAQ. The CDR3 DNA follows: TGTGCCAGCAGAAAGACACAAGCGGTCCAAGAGACCCAGTACTTC. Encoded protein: CASRKTQAVQETQYF.

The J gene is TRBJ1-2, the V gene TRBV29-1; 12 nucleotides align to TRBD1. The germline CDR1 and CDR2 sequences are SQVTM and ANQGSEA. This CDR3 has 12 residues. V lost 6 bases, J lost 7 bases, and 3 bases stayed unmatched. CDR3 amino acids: CSVGQGAPGYTF. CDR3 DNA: TGCAGCGTGGGACAGGGGGCGCCTGGCTACACCTTC.

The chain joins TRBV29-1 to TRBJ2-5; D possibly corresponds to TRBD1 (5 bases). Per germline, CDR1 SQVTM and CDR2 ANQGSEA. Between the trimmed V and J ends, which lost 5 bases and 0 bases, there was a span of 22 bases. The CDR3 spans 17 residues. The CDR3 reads CSVRQGAEGWYQETQYF. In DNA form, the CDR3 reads TGCAGCGTTCGTCAGGGTGCGGAAGGGTGGTACCAAGAGACCCAGTACTTC.

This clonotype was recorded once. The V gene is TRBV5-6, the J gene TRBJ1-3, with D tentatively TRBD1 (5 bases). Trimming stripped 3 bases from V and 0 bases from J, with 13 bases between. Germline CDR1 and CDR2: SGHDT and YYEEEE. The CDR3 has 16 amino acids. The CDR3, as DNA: TGTGCCAGCAGCTCCCCGGGACGGAACTCTGGAAACACCATATATTTT. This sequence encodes CASSSPGRNSGNTIYF.

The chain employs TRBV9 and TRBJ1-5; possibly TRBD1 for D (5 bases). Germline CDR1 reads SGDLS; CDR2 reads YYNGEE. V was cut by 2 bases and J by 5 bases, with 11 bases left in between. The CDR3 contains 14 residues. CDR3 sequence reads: CASSVSGTDQPQHF. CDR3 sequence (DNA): TGTGCCAGCAGCGTTTCCGGGACCGATCAGCCCCAGCATTTT.

CDR3 in DNA: TGCAGTGCTAGAGATCGACAAACTAGGGTTAAAGTGGAGACCCAGTACTTC. Residues: CSARDRQTRVKVETQYF. This chain uses TRBV20-1 with TRBJ2-5, with D maybe TRBD2 (5 bases). The CDR3 runs to 17 residues. Trimming left V 0 bases short and J 5 bases short, with 22 bases between. Germline V CDR1 and CDR2: DFQATT, SNEGSKA (reference sequence).

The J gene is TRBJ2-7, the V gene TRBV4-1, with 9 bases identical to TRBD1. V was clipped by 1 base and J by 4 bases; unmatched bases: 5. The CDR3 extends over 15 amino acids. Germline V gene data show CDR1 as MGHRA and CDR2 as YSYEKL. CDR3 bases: TGCGCCAGCAGCCAAGGCGGGACAGGGACATACGAGCAGTACTTC. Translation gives CASSQGGTGTYEQYF.

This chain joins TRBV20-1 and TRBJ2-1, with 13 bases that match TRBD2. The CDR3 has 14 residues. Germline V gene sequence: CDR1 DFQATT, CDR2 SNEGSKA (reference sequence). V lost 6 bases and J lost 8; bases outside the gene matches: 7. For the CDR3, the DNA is TGCAGTGCCTCGACTAGCGGGAGGAACGATGAGCAGTTCTTC. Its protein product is CSASTSGRNDEQFF.

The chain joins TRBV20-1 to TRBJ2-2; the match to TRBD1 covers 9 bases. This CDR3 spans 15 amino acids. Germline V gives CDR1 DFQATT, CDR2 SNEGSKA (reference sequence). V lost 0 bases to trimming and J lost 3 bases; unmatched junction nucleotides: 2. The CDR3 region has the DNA TGCAGTGCTAGAGAGGGGGACAGGGACACCGGGGAGCTGTTTTTT. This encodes CSAREGDRDTGELFF.

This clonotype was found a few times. The CDR3 sequence: CASSSRLTAYNEQFF. In DNA, the CDR3 is TGTGCCAGCAGCTCACGCCTTACCGCCTACAATGAGCAGTTCTTC. The rearrangement joins TRBV7-3 to TRBJ2-1, with D unresolved. V shed 4 bases and J shed 2 bases, with 12 bases lying between them. The germline V gene encodes CDR1 SGHTA and CDR2 FQGTGA. The CDR3 contains 15 residues.

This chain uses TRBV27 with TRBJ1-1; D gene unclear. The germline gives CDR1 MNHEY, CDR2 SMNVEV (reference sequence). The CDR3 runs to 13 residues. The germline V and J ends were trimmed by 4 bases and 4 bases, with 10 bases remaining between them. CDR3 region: CASSYSVGTEAFF. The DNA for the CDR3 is TGTGCCAGCAGTTATAGCGTTGGCACTGAAGCTTTCTTT.

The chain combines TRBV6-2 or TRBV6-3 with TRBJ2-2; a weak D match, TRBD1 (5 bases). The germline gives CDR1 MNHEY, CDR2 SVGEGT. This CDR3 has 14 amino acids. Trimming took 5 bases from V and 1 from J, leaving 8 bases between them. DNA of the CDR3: TGTGCCAGCAGTCACACAGGGAACACCGGGGAGCTGTTTTTT. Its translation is CASSHTGNTGELFF.

The DNA for the CDR3 is TGTGCCAGCAGTGACACTTCCTCTAGCACAGATACGCAGTATTTT. This translates into CASSDTSSSTDTQYF. The chain uses TRBV12-3 or TRBV12-4 and TRBJ2-3; D not certain. V lost 5 bases to trimming and J lost 0 bases, with 12 bases between them. This CDR3 comprises 15 residues.

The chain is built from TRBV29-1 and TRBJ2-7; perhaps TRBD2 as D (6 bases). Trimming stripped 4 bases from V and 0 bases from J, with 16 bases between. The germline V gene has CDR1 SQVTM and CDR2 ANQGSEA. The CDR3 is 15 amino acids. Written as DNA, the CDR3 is TGCAGCGTTGTTGGGGGAGGACGGAGCTCCTACGAGCAGTACTTC. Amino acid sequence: CSVVGGGRSSYEQYF.

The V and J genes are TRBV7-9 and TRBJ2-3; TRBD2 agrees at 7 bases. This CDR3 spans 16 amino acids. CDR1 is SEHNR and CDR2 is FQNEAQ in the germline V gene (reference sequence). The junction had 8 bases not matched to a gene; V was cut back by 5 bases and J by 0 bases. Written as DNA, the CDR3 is TGTGCCAGCAGCCCCGGACTAGGCGCTAGCACAGATACGCAGTATTTT. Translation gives CASSPGLGASTDTQYF.

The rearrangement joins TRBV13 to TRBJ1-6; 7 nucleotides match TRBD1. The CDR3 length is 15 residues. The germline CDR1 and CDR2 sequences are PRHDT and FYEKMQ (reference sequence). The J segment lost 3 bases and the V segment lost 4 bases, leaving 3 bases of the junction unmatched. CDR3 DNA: TGTGCCAGCAGCTACAGGGGTAGCTATAATTCACCCCTCCACTTT. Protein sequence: CASSYRGSYNSPLHF.

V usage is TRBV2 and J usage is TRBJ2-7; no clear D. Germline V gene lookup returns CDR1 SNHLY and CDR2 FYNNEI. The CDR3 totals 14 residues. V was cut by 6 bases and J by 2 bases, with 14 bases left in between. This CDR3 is CASRNTSGAYEQYF. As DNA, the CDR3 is TGTGCCAGCAGAAATACGTCGGGTGCCTACGAGCAGTACTTC.

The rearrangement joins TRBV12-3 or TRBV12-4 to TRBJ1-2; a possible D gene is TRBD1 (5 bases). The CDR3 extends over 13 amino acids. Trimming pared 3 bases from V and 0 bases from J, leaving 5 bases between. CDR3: CASSLTANYGYTF. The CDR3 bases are TGTGCCAGCAGTTTGACAGCTAACTATGGCTACACCTTC.

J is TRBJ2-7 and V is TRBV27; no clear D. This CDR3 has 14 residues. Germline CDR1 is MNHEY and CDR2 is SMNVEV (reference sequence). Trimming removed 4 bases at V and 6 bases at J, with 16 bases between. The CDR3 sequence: CASSSHWPPPEQYF. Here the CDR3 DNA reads TGTGCCAGCAGTTCTCACTGGCCCCCACCCGAGCAGTACTTC.

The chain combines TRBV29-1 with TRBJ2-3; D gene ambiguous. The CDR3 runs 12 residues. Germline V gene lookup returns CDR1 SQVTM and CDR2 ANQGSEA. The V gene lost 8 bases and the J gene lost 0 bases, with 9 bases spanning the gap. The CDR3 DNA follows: TGCAGCTCGATCGTTAGCACAGATACGCAGTATTTT. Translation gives CSSIVSTDTQYF.

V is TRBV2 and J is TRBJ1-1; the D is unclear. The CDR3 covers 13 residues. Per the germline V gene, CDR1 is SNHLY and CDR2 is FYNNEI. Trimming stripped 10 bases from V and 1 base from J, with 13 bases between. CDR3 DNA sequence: TGTGCCACCCCCGGGAGTACGAACACTGAAGCTTTCTTT. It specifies CATPGSTNTEAFF.

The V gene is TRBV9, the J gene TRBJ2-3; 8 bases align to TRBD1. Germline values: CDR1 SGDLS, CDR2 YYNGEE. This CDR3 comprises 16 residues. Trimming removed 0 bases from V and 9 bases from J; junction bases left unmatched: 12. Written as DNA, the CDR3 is TGTGCCAGCAGCGTAGTTGACAGGGGTGAGGTCGGCACGCAGTATTTT. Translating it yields CASSVVDRGEVGTQYF.